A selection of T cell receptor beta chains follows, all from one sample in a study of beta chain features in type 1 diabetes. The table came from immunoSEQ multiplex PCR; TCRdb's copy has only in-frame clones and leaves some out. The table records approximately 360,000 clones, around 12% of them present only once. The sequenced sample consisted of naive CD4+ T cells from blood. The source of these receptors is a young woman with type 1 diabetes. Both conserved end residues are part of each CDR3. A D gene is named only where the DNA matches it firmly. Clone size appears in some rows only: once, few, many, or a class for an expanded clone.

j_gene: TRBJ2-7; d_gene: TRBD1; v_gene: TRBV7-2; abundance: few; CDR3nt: TGTGCCAGCAGCTTAGCGGAGACAGGGGCCAGTCTATGGCAGTACTTC; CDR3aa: CASSLAETGASLWQYF
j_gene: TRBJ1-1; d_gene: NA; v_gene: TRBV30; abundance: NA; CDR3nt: TGTGCCTGGAGTGTACAGATGAACACTGAAGCTTTCTTT; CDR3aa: CAWSVQMNTEAFF
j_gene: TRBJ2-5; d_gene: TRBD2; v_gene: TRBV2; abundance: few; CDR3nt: TGTGCCACTGCACTAGCGGGAGTAAGGGAGACCCAGTACTTC; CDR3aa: CATALAGVRETQYF
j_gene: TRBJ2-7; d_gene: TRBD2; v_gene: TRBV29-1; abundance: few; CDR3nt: TGCAGCGTCCCGGGGACTAGCGGGAACACCTACGAGCAGTACTTC; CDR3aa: CSVPGTSGNTYEQYF
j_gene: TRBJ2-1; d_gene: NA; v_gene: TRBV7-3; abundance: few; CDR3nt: TGTGCCAGCAGCTCACTACAGGGTTACAATGAGCAGTTCTTC; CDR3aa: CASSSLQGYNEQFF
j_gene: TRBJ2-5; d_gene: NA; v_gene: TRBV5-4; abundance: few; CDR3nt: TGTGCCAGCAGCTCTGCGTGGGGGCCTCGTGAGACCCAGTACTTC; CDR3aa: CASSSAWGPRETQYF
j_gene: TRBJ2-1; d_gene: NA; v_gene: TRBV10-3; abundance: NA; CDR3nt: TGTGCCATCAGGGCGCGGAATGAGCAGTTCTTC; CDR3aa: CAIRARNEQFF
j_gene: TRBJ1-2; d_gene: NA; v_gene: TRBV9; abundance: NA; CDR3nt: TGTGCCAGCAGCTCGCAGGGGCAGGGGCATGGCTACACCTTC; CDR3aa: CASSSQGQGHGYTF
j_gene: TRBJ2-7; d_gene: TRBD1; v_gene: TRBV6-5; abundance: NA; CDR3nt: TGTGCCAGCAGGCGGACCCGGGACAGGAATTACGAGCAGTACTTC; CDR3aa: CASRRTRDRNYEQYF
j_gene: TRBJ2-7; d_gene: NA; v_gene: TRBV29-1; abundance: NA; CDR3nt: TGCAGCGCTTGGAGGGGCCCCTACGAGCAGTACTTC; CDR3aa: CSAWRGPYEQYF
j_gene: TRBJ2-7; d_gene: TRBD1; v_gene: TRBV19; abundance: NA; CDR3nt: TGTGCCAGTAGGCGACAGGGTAGGGAGATCGACGAGCAGTACTTC; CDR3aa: CASRRQGREIDEQYF
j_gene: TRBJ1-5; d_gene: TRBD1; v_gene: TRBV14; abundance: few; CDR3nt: TGTGCCAGCAGCAAGACAGGGTTCTTAAGGCAGCCCCAGCATTTT; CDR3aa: CASSKTGFLRQPQHF
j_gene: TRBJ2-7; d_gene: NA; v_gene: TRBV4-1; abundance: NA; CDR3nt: TGCGCCAGCAGCCAAGACAGGGCCCCCCTCTCCTACGAGCAGTACTTC; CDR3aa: CASSQDRAPLSYEQYF
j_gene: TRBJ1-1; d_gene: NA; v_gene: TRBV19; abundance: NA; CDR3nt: TGTGCCAGTAGTATCCGGGAGAACACTGAAGCTTTCTTT; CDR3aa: CASSIRENTEAFF
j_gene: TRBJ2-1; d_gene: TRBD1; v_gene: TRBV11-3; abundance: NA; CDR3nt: TGTGCCAGCGGGTCCCGGGACAGGGTCGAGCAGTTCTTC; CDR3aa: CASGSRDRVEQFF
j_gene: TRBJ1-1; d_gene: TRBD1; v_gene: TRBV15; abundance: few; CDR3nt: TGTGCCACCAGCAGAGCTAGGACAGGGGACACTGAAGCTTTCTTT; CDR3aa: CATSRARTGDTEAFF
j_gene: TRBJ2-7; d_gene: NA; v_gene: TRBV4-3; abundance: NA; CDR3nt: TGCGCCAGCAGCCAGTCCTCGACAGGCCTGGGGTACGAGCAGTACTTC; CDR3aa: CASSQSSTGLGYEQYF
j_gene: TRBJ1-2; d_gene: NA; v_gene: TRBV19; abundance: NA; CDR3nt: TGTGCCAGTAGTAGGCAGGGTACCACTAACTATGGCTACACCTTC; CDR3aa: CASSRQGTTNYGYTF
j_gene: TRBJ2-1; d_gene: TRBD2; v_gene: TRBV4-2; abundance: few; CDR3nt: TGTGCCAGCAGCCAAGTGGGTAGCGGGAGGGCCGGGGAGCAGTTCTTC; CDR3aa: CASSQVGSGRAGEQFF
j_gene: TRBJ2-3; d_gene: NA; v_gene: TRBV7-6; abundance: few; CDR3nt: TGTGCCAGCAGCTTAGCTCGGGTCGGGGGACAGTATTTT; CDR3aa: CASSLARVGGQYF
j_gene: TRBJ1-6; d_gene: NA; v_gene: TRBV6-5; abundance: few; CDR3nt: TGTGCCAGCAGCTCACCGGGTTTGCATTCACCCCTCCACTTT; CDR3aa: CASSSPGLHSPLHF
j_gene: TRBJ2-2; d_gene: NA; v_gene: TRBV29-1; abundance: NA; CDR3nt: TGCAGCGTTGATCAAGGGAGTTCATACACCGGGGAGCTGTTTTTT; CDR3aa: CSVDQGSSYTGELFF
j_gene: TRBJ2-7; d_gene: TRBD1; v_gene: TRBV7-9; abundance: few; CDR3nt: TGTGCCAGCAGCTCTCAGGGGGCGGGTTACGAGCAGTACTTC; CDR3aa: CASSSQGAGYEQYF
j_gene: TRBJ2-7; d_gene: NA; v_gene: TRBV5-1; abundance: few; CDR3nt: TGCGCCAGCACAAGCGGGTCCTACGAGCAGTACTTC; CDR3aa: CASTSGSYEQYF
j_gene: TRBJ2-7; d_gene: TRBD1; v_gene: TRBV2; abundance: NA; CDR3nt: TGTGCCAGCACTGGGGACAGCTACGAGCAGTACTTC; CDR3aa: CASTGDSYEQYF
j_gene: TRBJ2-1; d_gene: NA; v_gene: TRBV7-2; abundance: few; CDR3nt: TGTGCCAGCAGCCTTAGTAATGAGCAGTTCTTC; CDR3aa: CASSLSNEQFF
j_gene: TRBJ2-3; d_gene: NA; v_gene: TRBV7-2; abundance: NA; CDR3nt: TGTGCCAGCAGCCTGGACTGGATCACAGATACGCAGTATTTT; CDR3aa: CASSLDWITDTQYF
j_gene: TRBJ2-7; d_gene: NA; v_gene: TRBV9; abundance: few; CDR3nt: TGTGCCAGCAGCGTAGGTCCCCTTTCCTACGAGCAGTACTTC; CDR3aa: CASSVGPLSYEQYF
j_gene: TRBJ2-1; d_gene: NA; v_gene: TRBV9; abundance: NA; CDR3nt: TGTGCCAGCAGCGTACGTGGGGACATTGTGGCCTTCAATGAGCAGTTCTTC; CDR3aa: CASSVRGDIVAFNEQFF
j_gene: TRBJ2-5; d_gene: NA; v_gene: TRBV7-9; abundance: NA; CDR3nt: TGTGCCAGCAGCCCGAGGGGGGAGACCCAGTACTTC; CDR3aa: CASSPRGETQYF
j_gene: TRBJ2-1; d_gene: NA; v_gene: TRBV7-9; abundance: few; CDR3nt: TGTGCCAGCAAGAGCGGGCAACTTCACTCCTACAATGAGCAGTTCTTC; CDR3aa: CASKSGQLHSYNEQFF
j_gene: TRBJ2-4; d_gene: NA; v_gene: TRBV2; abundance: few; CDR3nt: TGTGCCAGCAGTGCCAGGGGTCACACCAAAAACATTCAGTACTTC; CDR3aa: CASSARGHTKNIQYF
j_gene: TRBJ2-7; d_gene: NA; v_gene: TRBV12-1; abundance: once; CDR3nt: TGTGCCAGCAGCTTCCACAGGGTCTACGAGCAGTACTTC; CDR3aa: CASSFHRVYEQYF
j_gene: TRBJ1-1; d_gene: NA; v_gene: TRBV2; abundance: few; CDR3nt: TGTGCCAGCGGATTGGGGCTGGATACTGAAGCTTTCTTT; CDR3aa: CASGLGLDTEAFF
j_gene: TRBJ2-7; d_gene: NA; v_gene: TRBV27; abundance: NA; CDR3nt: TGTGCCAGCAGTTTAAACAGGGTCCACGAGCAGTACTTC; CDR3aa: CASSLNRVHEQYF
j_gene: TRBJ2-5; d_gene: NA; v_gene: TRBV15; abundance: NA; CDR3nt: TGTGCCACCAGCAGAGCAGGGTACGAGACCCAGTACTTC; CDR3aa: CATSRAGYETQYF
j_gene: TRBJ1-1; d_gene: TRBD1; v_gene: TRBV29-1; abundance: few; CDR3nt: TGCAGCGTTAAAAAACAGGGGGCGGACACTGAAGCTTTCTTT; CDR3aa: CSVKKQGADTEAFF
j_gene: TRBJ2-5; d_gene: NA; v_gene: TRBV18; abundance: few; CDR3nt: TGTGCCAGCTCACCAGGAGGGCAAGAGACCCAGTACTTC; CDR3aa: CASSPGGQETQYF
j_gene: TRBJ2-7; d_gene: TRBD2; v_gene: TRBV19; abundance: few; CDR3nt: TGTGCCAGTAGCTCGAGGGGACTAGCGCTCCGCGAGCAGTACTTC; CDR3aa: CASSSRGLALREQYF
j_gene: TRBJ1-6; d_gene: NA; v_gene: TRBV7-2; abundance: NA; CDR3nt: TGTGCCAGCAGCAACGGGAAATCCTATAATTCACCCCTCCACTTT; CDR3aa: CASSNGKSYNSPLHF
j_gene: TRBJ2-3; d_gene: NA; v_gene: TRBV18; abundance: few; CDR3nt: TGTGCCAGCTCACCAGGTAGTCCTGGCACAGATACGCAGTATTTT; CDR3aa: CASSPGSPGTDTQYF
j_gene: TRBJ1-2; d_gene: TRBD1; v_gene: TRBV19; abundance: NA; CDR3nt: TGTGCCAGTAGTCCCAACAGGGGGCAAAGTGGCTACACCTTC; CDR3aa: CASSPNRGQSGYTF
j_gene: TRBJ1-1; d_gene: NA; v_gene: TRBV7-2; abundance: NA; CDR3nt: TGTGCCAGCAGCTTCGACAGTGAAGCTTTCTTT; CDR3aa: CASSFDSEAFF
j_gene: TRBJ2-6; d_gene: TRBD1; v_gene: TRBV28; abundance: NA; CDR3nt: TGTGCCAGCAGTTCGACTGACAGGGCTGGGGCCAACGTCCTGACTTTC; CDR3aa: CASSSTDRAGANVLTF
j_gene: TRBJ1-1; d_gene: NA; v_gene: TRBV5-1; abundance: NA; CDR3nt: TGCGCCAGCAGCTTGGGGGGAGGGTTGTTAGACACTGAAGCTTTCTTT; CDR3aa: CASSLGGGLLDTEAFF
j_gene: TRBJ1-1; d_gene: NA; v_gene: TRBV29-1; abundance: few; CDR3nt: TGCAGCGCCCTAAATCGTGGGGGCACCGAAGCTTTCTTT; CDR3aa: CSALNRGGTEAFF
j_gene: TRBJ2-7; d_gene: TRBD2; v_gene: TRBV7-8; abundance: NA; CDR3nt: TGTGCCAGCAGCTCGGGACTAGCGGGAGCCGAGCAGTACTTC; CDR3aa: CASSSGLAGAEQYF
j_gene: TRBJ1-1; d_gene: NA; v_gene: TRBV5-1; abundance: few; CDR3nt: TGCGCCAGCAGCTTGGAGGGCAGGGGCCTCACTGAAGCTTTCTTT; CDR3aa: CASSLEGRGLTEAFF
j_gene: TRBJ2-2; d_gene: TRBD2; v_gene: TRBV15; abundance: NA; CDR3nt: TGTGCCACCAGCAGAGACACGGGAGGGTCTGGGGAGCTGTTTTTT; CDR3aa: CATSRDTGGSGELFF
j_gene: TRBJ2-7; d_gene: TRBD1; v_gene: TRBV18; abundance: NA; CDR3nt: TGTGCCAGCTCCGGACAGGGTAGCGACGAGCAGTACTTC; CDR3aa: CASSGQGSDEQYF
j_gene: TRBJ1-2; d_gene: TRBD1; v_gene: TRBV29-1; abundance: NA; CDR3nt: TGCAGCGTTACACAGGGGGCATCTAACTATGGCTACACCTTC; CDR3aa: CSVTQGASNYGYTF
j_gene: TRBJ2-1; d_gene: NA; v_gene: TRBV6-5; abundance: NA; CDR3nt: TGTGCCAGCAGTTATCAGGGCATCTCCTACAATGAGCAGTTCTTC; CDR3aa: CASSYQGISYNEQFF
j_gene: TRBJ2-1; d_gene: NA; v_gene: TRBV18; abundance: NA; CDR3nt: TGTGCCAGCTCACCTATCGGCCAGGGTAGGAATGAGCAGTTCTTC; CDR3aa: CASSPIGQGRNEQFF
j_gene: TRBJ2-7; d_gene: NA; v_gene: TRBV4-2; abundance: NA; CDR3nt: TGTGCCAGCAGCTCTTCAACGGGTCTCAGCCCCTACGAGCAGTACTTC; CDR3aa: CASSSSTGLSPYEQYF
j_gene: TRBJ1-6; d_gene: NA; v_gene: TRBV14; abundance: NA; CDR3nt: TGTGCCAGCAGCCAAGATCGATCCACAGGGTTGAGTAGTTCACCCCTCCACTTT; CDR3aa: CASSQDRSTGLSSSPLHF
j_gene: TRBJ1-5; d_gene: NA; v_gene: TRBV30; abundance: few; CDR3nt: TGTGCCTGGAGGGCAGCGAGGTGGGGGCCCAGGTCGCCCCAGCATTTT; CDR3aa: CAWRAARWGPRSPQHF
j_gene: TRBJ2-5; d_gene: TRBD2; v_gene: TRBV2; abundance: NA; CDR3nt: TGTGCCAGGACTAGCGGTGAGACCCAGTACTTC; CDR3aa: CARTSGETQYF
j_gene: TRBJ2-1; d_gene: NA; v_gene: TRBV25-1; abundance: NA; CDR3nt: TGTGCCAGCAGTGAAGGCATACACTCCTACAATGAGCAGTTCTTC; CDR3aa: CASSEGIHSYNEQFF
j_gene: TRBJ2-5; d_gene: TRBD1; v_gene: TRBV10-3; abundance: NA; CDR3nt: TGTGCCATCAGTGAGTCGGGGACAGGGAGTTTCCAAGAGACCCAGTACTTC; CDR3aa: CAISESGTGSFQETQYF
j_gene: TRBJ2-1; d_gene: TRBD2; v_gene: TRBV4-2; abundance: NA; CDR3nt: TGTGCCAGCAGCCACCCCCGGCCGACTAGCGGCTCCTACAATGAGCAGTTCTTC; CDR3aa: CASSHPRPTSGSYNEQFF